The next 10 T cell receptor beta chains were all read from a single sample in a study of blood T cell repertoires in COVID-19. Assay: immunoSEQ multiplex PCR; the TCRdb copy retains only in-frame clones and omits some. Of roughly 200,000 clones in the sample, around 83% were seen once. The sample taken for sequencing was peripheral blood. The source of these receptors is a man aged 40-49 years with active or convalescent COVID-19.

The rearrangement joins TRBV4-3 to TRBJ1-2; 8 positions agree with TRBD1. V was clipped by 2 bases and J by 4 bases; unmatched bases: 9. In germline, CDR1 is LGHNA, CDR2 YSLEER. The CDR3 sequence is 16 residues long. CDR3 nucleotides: TGCGCCAGCAGCCAATGGGGGACAGGCCTGACCTATGGCTACACCTTC. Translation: CASSQWGTGLTYGYTF.

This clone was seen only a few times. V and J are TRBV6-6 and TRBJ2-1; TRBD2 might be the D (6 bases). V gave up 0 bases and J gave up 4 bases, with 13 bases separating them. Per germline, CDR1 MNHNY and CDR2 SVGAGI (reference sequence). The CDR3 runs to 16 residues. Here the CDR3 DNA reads TGTGCCAGCAGTTACTCGGCCGGGGGACGATACAATGAGCAGTTCTTC. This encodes CASSYSAGGRYNEQFF.

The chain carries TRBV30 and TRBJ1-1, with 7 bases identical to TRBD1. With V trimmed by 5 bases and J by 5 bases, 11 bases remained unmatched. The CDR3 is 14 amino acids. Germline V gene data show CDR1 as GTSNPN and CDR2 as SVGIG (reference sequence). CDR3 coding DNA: TGTGCCTGGGGGGGGACAGTGGTAGGTACTGAAGCTTTCTTT. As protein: CAWGGTVVGTEAFF.

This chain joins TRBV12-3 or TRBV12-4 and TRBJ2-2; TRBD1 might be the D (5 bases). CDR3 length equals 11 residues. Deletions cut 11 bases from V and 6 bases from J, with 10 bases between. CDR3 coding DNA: TGTGCCCTCAGGGTCGCCGGGGAGCTGTTTTTT. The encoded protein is CALRVAGELFF.

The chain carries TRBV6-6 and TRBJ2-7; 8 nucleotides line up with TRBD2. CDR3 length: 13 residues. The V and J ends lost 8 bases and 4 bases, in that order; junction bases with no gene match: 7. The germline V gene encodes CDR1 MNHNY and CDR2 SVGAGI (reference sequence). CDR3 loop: CASFVPGGYEQYF. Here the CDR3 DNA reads TGTGCCAGCTTTGTGCCGGGAGGGTACGAGCAGTACTTC.

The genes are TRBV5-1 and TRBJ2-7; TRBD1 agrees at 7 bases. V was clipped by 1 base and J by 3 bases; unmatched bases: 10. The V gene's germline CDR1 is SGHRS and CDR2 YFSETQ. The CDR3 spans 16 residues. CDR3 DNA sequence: TGCGCCAGCAGCTTGAACCCCGGGACAGATATCTACGAGCAGTACTTC. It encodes CASSLNPGTDIYEQYF.

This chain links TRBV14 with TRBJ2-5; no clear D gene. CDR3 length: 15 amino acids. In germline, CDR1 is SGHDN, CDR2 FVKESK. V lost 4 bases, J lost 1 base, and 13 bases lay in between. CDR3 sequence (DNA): TGTGCCAGCAGCCGTAGTTGGCAGGTCCAAGAGACCCAGTACTTC. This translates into CASSRSWQVQETQYF.

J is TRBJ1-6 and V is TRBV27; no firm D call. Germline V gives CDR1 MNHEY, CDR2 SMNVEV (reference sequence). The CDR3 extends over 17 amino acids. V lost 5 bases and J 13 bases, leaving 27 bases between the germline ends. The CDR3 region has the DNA TGTGCCAGCAGTCTTCAAGCTCCGGGCCTCGGGGTATGGCCCCTCCACTTT. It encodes CASSLQAPGLGVWPLHF.

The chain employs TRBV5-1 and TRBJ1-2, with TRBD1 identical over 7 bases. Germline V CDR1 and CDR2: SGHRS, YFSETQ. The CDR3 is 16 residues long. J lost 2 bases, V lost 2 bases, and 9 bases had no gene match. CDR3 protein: CASSLTGESANYGYTF. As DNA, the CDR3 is TGCGCCAGCAGCTTAACAGGGGAAAGCGCCAACTATGGCTACACCTTC. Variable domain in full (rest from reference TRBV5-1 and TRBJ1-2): KAGVTQTPRYLIKTRGQQVTLSCSPISGHRSVSWYQQTPGQGLQFLFEYFSETQRNKGNFPGRFSGRQFSNSRSEMNVSTLELGDSALYLCASSLTGESANYGYTFGSGTRLTVV.

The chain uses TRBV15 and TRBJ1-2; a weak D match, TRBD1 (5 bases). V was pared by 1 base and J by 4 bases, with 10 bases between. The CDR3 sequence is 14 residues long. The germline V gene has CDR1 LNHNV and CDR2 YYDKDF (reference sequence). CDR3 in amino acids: CATSRVTGGYGYTF. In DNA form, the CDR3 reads TGTGCCACCAGCAGAGTTACGGGGGGCTATGGCTACACCTTC.